This T cell receptor beta chain was identified during a study of CD8 T cells in Susac syndrome. Sequencing of TCR beta was undertaken in CD8+ and CD4+ T cells derived from blood. The authors negatively isolated CD8+ and CD4+ T cells and FACS-enriched TEMRA cells. Findings and caveats of the study: The study's TCR sequencing and HLA analysis covered a relatively small number of individuals, and the study acknowledged this.

As for this clonotype: The antigen remains undetermined.

This CDR3 contains 20 residues. V was pared by 6 bases and J by 0 bases, with 17 bases of the junction left unmatched. After extraction with the RNeasy kit, about 0.45 to 1 ug of the RNA was reverse transcribed using random hexamers. Amplification of the TCR beta CDR3 was carried out by immunoSEQ multiplex PCR, which spanned a total of 54 Vbeta and 13 Jbeta segments. From the immunoSEQ multiplex PCR reads, TCRdb called clonotypes with MiXCR, one entry per CDR3 protein. Of 250,000 or so distinct CDR3 sequences in the sample, 90% to 95% were seen once. This TCR was recovered from a human donor with multiple sclerosis. The J gene is TRBJ2-1, the V gene TRBV12-3 or TRBV12-4; 10 nucleotides align to TRBD1. Specimen: CD4+ T cells from PBMCs. The CDR3 here is CASSRSGTGAYQSSYNEQFF. CDR3 nucleotides: TGTGCCAGCAGCCGATCCGGGACAGGGGCCTACCAGAGCTCCTACAATGAGCAGTTCTTC.